This T cell receptor beta chain was captured by sequencing in a study of blood T cell repertoires in COVID-19. This CDR3 is built from 14 residues. V was clipped by 1 base and J by 5 bases, with 8 bases between them. Germline V lookup: CDR1 MNHNS, CDR2 SASEGT. Original handling: Amplifying reference gene primers gave estimates of nucleated cell counts. Sequenced by immunoSEQ multiplex PCR; TCRdb stores in-frame clones only, minus some. The V and J calls and the clone size are those of that table, but D and trimming were determined from the DNA. The profile covers more than 85,000 clones, with 70% to 90% appearing a single time and roughly 12% taken by the ten largest.

The sequenced material came from peripheral blood. The source of this sequence is a human donor in a cohort sampled during active COVID-19. V gene TRBV6-1 combines with J gene TRBJ1-4; a weak D match, TRBD1 (5 bases). CDR3: CASSEGQLNEKLFF. The CDR3, as DNA: TGTGCCAGCAGTGAAGGACAGCTAAATGAAAAACTGTTTTTT.